The T cell receptor (beta chain) described here comes from a study of T-cell memory formation after mild COVID-19. Study-wide results and caveats: The main location of contracting CD4+ clones was CM and EM, and that of contracting CD8+ clones was EMRA. Cross-reactive memory appears to have joined, as suggested by some responding clones showing up in pre-infection memory.

The sample holds a few counts of this clonotype. Antigen: not known. The CDR3 is 15 amino acids. CDR1 LGHDT and CDR2 YNNKEL come from the germline V gene (reference sequence). The V gene lost 1 base and the J gene lost 0 bases, with 8 bases spanning the gap. Via MiXCR, TCRdb re-called the 5' RACE reads, giving one row per CDR3 protein. The data hold 150,000 to 200,000 distinct CDR3 sequences, with around a third observed a single time. The specimen sequenced was PBMCs or a T cell subset sorted from them (not recorded which). The clonotype was recovered from an adult woman who had mild COVID-19 (a few samples of this study predate the infection). Cell type and time point are not known. V gene TRBV3-1 combines with J gene TRBJ2-3; a possible D gene is TRBD2 (5 bases). CDR3 region: CASSQGGFSTDTQYF. CDR3 nucleotide sequence: TGTGCCAGCAGCCAAGGAGGGTTTAGCACAGATACGCAGTATTTT.